This is a list of T cell receptor beta chains from one sample in a study of blood T cell repertoires in COVID-19. Method: immunoSEQ multiplex PCR; TCRdb's copy keeps in-frame clones and lacks some. The sample consists of under 400,000 clones, 70% to 90% of them appearing once. Sample: peripheral blood. The receptors were sampled from a woman aged 25-40 years with COVID-19, enrolled during active disease. The conserved cysteine and the conserved F or W are not part of the CDR3 here. Each record gives: V gene, J gene, CDR3 protein.

TRBV5-1,TRBJ1-6,ASSLAGGQPKINSPLH
TRBV5-1,TRBJ2-5,ASSSLAGPETQY
TRBV10-3,TRBJ2-5,AIGNSGSGEETQY
TRBV24-1,TRBJ2-1,ATSEDPTSGRGNEQF
TRBV5-1,TRBJ2-1,ASSLGTGVNEQF
TRBV4-1,TRBJ2-1,ASSQPAGRANVDNEQF
TRBV5-1,TRBJ1-6,ASSLQTGGFNNSPLH
TRBV6-4,TRBJ2-5,ASSLAGGPLETQY
TRBV21-1,TRBJ1-6,ASSKAFGQWSSYNSPLH
TRBV21-1,TRBJ2-1,ASSPRGLAGCGNEQF
TRBV5-4,TRBJ2-5,ASSLQGVEETQY
TRBV5-6,TRBJ1-2,ASSSVLKGDYGYT
TRBV27,TRBJ2-1,ASSLYPGLAAYNEQF
TRBV5-1,TRBJ2-1,ASSLGQGEDEQF
TRBV18,TRBJ2-3,ASSRDSYTDTQY
TRBV25-1,TRBJ1-2,ASSEFGGFHGYT
TRBV14,TRBJ2-7,ASSRTGIHEQY
TRBV28,TRBJ1-5,ASSTNREPQH
TRBV9,TRBJ2-7,ASSQTTDSYEQY
TRBV9,TRBJ2-7,ASSTSRQGGSYEQY
TRBV29-1,TRBJ2-7,SAGGRTYEQY
TRBV24-1,TRBJ2-3,ATSDPTGGGTDTQY
TRBV27,TRBJ2-1,ASSSNEDNEQF